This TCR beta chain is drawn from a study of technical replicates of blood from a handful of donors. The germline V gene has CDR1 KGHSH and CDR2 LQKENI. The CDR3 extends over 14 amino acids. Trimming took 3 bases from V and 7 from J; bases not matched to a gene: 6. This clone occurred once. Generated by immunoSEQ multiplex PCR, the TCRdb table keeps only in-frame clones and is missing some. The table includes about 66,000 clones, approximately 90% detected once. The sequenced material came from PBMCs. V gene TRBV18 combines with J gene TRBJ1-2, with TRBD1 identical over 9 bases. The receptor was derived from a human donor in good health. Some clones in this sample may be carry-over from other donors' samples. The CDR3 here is CASSPGQGGSGYTF. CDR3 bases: TGTGCCAGCTCACCGGGACAGGGAGGAAGTGGCTACACCTTC.